What follows are 31 T cell receptor beta chains derived from one specimen sequenced in a study of cytomegalovirus exposure and HLA in healthy donors. PCR used 60 Vbeta primers and 13 Jbeta primers. This table comes from immunoSEQ multiplex PCR, and its TCRdb copy is limited to in-frame clones, with some not included. The sample yields around 150,000 clones, more than 60% seen once. Sequenced material: PBMCs. These receptor sequences come from a male donor in good health and CMV-seronegative.

The chain couples TRBV7-2 to TRBJ2-5, with no clear D. The germline V gene has CDR1 SGHTA and CDR2 FQGNSA. V lost 2 bases, J lost 4 bases, and 5 bases lay in between. The CDR3 is 12 residues long. The CDR3 loop is CASSLPTETQYF. As DNA, the CDR3 is TGTGCCAGCAGCTTACCTACAGAGACCCAGTACTTC.

The J gene is TRBJ2-7, the V gene TRBV4-3, with a weak D call TRBD2 (7 bases). CDR1 is LGHNA and CDR2 is YSLEER in the germline V gene. This CDR3 has 18 amino acids. Trimming removed 2 bases from V and 2 bases from J, with 22 bases in between. This chain's CDR3 is CASSQWTRGAGLTYEQYF. The CDR3 coding sequence is TGCGCCAGCAGCCAATGGACTAGGGGGGCCGGACTAACCTACGAGCAGTACTTC.

This clone has just one count. CDR3 sequence (DNA): TGTGCCAGCAGCATACAACTCCCGGGAGTAAGATTGGAGACCCAGTACTTC. Amino acid sequence: CASSIQLPGVRLETQYF. The rearrangement links TRBV7-8 to TRBJ2-5, with D perhaps matching TRBD2 (6 bases). The CDR3 totals 17 residues. Trimming pared 5 bases from V and 5 bases from J, leaving 24 bases between. The V gene's germline CDR1 is SGHVS and CDR2 FQNEAQ.

This rearrangement joins TRBV28 to TRBJ2-3; 9 nucleotides match TRBD2. The V and J ends lost 6 bases and 5 bases, in that order; junction bases with no gene match: 9. The CDR3 is 15 amino acids. Germline-derived CDR1 and CDR2 are MDHEN and SYDVKM. CDR3 nucleotide sequence: TGTGCCAGCAGCCGCGCTAGCGGGATGTTAGATACGCAGTATTTT. Amino acid sequence: CASSRASGMLDTQYF.

The rearrangement links TRBV7-9 to TRBJ2-7; 7 nucleotides line up with TRBD1. There are 14 residues in the CDR3. With 5 bases clipped from V and 1 base from J, the junction kept 5 bases outside the gene matches. Germline CDR1 and CDR2: SEHNR and FQNEAQ (reference sequence). The CDR3 reads CASSRRDSSYEQYF. The DNA for the CDR3 is TGTGCCAGCAGCCGACGGGACAGTTCCTACGAGCAGTACTTC. Looking up the rest from reference TRBV7-9 and TRBJ2-7 gives the full variable domain: DTGVSQNPRHKITKRGQNVTFRCDPISEHNRLYWYRQTLGQGPEFLTYFQNEAQLEKSRLLSDRFSAERPKGSFSTLEIQRTEQGDSAMYLCASSRRDSSYEQYFGPGTRLTVT.

The J gene is TRBJ2-5, the V gene TRBV6-6; 7 bases are a match to TRBD2. The V gene's germline CDR1 is MNHNY and CDR2 SVGAGI (reference sequence). The CDR3 has 15 residues. V lost 1 base to trimming and J lost 3 bases; unmatched junction nucleotides: 5. CDR3 amino acids: CASSYWLAGEETQYF. The CDR3 region has the DNA TGTGCCAGCAGTTACTGGCTGGCGGGAGAAGAGACCCAGTACTTC.

This rearrangement joins TRBV19 to TRBJ2-1; no clear D gene. Trimming stripped 1 base from V and 0 bases from J, with 10 bases between. The CDR3 is 16 amino acids. Germline CDR1 is LNHDA and CDR2 is SQIVND (reference sequence). The chain's CDR3 is CASSIAKETSYNEQFF. The CDR3 nucleotides read TGTGCCAGTAGTATAGCTAAGGAGACCTCCTACAATGAGCAGTTCTTC.

The CDR3 DNA sequence: TGTGCCAGCAACCCGACAGGCCGGGATCGCGACACCATATATTTT. Amino acids: CASNPTGRDRDTIYF. This rearrangement joins TRBV21-1 to TRBJ1-3; the table gives TRBD1 as D, unverified against the DNA. TRBV21-1 is a recognized pseudogene. The CDR3 runs 15 residues.

V and J are TRBV5-1 and TRBJ2-7, with a weak D call TRBD2 (6 bases). V was shortened by 7 bases and J by 1 base, with 24 bases between the two germline ends. This CDR3 spans 17 amino acids. Per germline, CDR1 SGHRS and CDR2 YFSETQ. CDR3 amino acids: CASGQRLAEGPSYEQYF. The CDR3 DNA sequence: TGCGCCAGCGGACAAAGGCTGGCGGAGGGCCCGTCCTACGAGCAGTACTTC.

This rearrangement joins TRBV6-6 to TRBJ2-7, with 7 bases that match TRBD1. CDR1 is MNHNY, CDR2 SVGAGI, per germline (reference sequence). The CDR3 has 14 amino acids. After removal of 4 bases from V and 1 base from J, the junction contained 4 bases not matched to a gene. CDR3 DNA sequence: TGTGCCAGCAGTTCAGGGGGACGGTCCTACGAGCAGTACTTC. Its translation: CASSSGGRSYEQYF.

The chain joins TRBV9 to TRBJ1-2, with D possibly being TRBD1 (6 bases). CDR1 is SGDLS, CDR2 YYNGEE, per germline. V lost 0 bases and J lost 6, with 21 bases in between. This CDR3 is built from 17 residues. The CDR3 reads CASSVAAAGFKGDGYTF. The DNA for the CDR3 is TGTGCCAGCAGCGTAGCCGCGGCAGGGTTTAAGGGGGATGGCTACACCTTC.

The rearrangement joins TRBV6-1 to TRBJ2-1, with a tentative D call TRBD1 (6 bases). V was trimmed by 2 bases and J by 8 bases, leaving 13 bases between them. Germline loops: CDR1 MNHNS, CDR2 SASEGT. The CDR3 runs 14 residues. CDR3 sequence (DNA): TGTGCCAGCAGTGAATGGTGGGGGCTCGATGAGCAGTTCTTC. Its protein is CASSEWWGLDEQFF.

This clone was found a few times. The chain employs TRBV5-1 and TRBJ2-1; perhaps TRBD2 as D (6 bases). CDR1 is SGHRS, CDR2 YFSETQ, per germline. Trimming pared 5 bases from V and 3 bases from J, leaving 12 bases between. The CDR3 length is 14 residues. The CDR3 protein is CASRGAGIYNEQFF. In DNA, the CDR3 is TGCGCCAGCAGAGGGGCGGGAATCTACAATGAGCAGTTCTTC.

The sample holds one count of this clone. The chain links TRBV7-3 to TRBJ2-5, with TRBD2 identical over 13 bases. The CDR3 consists of 16 residues. V gave up 4 bases and J gave up 2 bases; unmatched junction bases: 4. Germline V lookup: CDR1 SGHTA, CDR2 FQGTGA. The CDR3 nucleotides are TGTGCCAGCAGCTCAAGGACTAGCGGGGGTCAAGAGACCCAGTACTTC. Translated: CASSSRTSGGQETQYF. The full variable domain, in which reference TRBV7-3 and TRBJ2-5 provide the parts outside the CDR3, is GAGVSQTPSNKVTEKGKYVELRCDPISGHTALYWYRQSLGQGPEFLIYFQGTGAADDSGLPNDRFFAVRPEGSVSTLKIQRTERGDSAVYLCASSSRTSGGQETQYFGPGTRLLVL.

The rearrangement joins TRBV2 to TRBJ2-7; no definite D call. V shed 5 bases and J shed 1 base, with 9 bases lying between them. This CDR3 contains 13 residues. CDR1 SNHLY and CDR2 FYNNEI come from the germline V gene. CDR3 DNA sequence: TGTGCCAGCAGTTGGATAGCTTCCTACGAGCAGTACTTC. Residues: CASSWIASYEQYF.

J is TRBJ2-3 and V is TRBV23-1, with 10 bases that match TRBD1. TRBV23-1 is assigned to the ORF class and has an uncertain function. With 0 bases clipped from V and 3 bases from J, the junction kept 15 bases outside the gene matches. The CDR3 is 20 residues long. The CDR3 loop is CASSQSTGDRGRADTDTQYF. CDR3 coding DNA: TGCGCCAGCAGTCAATCGACTGGCGACAGGGGGCGGGCAGATACAGATACGCAGTATTTT.

This chain uses TRBV27 with TRBJ2-1, with 9 bases lining up with TRBD2. Germline CDR1 reads MNHEY; CDR2 reads SMNVEV (reference sequence). V trimming: 6 bases; J trimming: 8 bases; junction bases outside the gene matches: 5. This CDR3 comprises 13 residues. The CDR3 spells CASRGLANDEQFF. In DNA form, the CDR3 reads TGTGCCAGCAGGGGACTAGCTAACGATGAGCAGTTCTTC.

The chain employs TRBV30 and TRBJ1-2, with 12 bases identical to TRBD1. Germline V gives CDR1 GTSNPN, CDR2 SVGIG (reference sequence). Trimming took 5 bases from V and 4 from J; bases not matched to a gene: 17. The CDR3 spans 18 residues. The CDR3 DNA reads TGTGCCTGGGCTCCACGGGGACAGGGGGCGTTTAAGCTCTATGGCTACACCTTC. Amino acid sequence: CAWAPRGQGAFKLYGYTF.

This chain connects TRBV19 to TRBJ2-1, with TRBD1 as a possible D gene (6 bases). Trimming left V 3 bases short and J 4 bases short, with 16 bases between. Germline CDR1 reads LNHDA; CDR2 reads SQIVND (reference sequence). The CDR3 covers 16 residues. The CDR3 region is CASSIRGKVAYNEQFF. The CDR3 bases are TGTGCCAGTAGTATTAGGGGGAAGGTAGCGTACAATGAGCAGTTCTTC.

As regards this clone: The junction differs from germline at one of its ends, possibly a read error. The V and J genes are TRBV6-5 and TRBJ1-2; 9 bases line up with TRBD1. Germline V gene sequence: CDR1 MNHEY, CDR2 SVGAGI. This CDR3 region has 15 residues. CDR3 amino acids: CSSSYSQGAYYGYTF. Written as DNA, the CDR3 is TGTTCCAGCAGTTACTCACAGGGGGCCTACTATGGCTACACCTTC.

As regards this clone: At one end the junction does not follow the germline gene, possibly because of a read error. The chain uses TRBV6-1 and TRBJ1-2; unclear D gene. Germline lookup yields CDR1 MNHNS and CDR2 SASEGT. This CDR3 has 16 residues. This chain's CDR3 is CACSEAPRTGNYGYTF. In nucleotides, the CDR3 is TGTGCCTGCAGTGAAGCTCCGAGGACGGGGAACTATGGCTACACCTTC.

The genes are TRBV10-2 and TRBJ1-2; D perhaps matches TRBD1 (6 bases). CDR3 length: 19 residues. Germline V CDR1 and CDR2: WSHSY, SAAADI. The ends were cut back, 3 bases at V and 5 bases at J, with 28 bases in the middle. The CDR3 nucleotides are TGCGCCAGCAGTGACCCCCATCGGGCCGGACAGAATTTTGGGTATGGCTACACCTTC. This translates into CASSDPHRAGQNFGYGYTF.

With respect to this clone: Compared with germline, one end of the junction differs, possibly owing to a read error. V gene TRBV7-9 combines with J gene TRBJ2-1; D remains unclear. This CDR3 contains 12 residues. From germline, CDR1 is SEHNR and CDR2 FQNEAQ (reference sequence). In DNA form, the CDR3 reads TGTTCCAGCAGCTCACTTTACAATGAGCAGTTCTTC. Translating gives CSSSSLYNEQFF.

V is TRBV5-6 and J is TRBJ2-1, with TRBD2 matching over 7 bases. Trimming removed 4 bases from V and 3 bases from J; junction bases left unmatched: 13. CDR3 length equals 17 residues. The germline gives CDR1 SGHDT, CDR2 YYEEEE. The CDR3 here is CASSPGGSGAVYNEQFF. As DNA, the CDR3 is TGTGCCAGCAGCCCCGGGGGGAGCGGGGCGGTCTACAATGAGCAGTTCTTC.

The count of this clone is one. This rearrangement joins TRBV7-2 to TRBJ1-1, with D maybe TRBD1 (5 bases). V dropped 2 bases and J dropped 7 bases, with 8 bases sitting between them. The germline CDR1 and CDR2 sequences are SGHTA and FQGNSA. The CDR3 is 12 amino acids. CDR3 sequence reads: CASSLRRGEAFF. The CDR3 region has the DNA TGTGCCAGCAGCTTACGTAGGGGTGAAGCTTTCTTT.

J is TRBJ1-2 and V is TRBV21-1; the table calls TRBD1, which could not be checked here. TRBV21-1 is deemed a pseudogene. This CDR3 is 16 amino acids long. This chain's CDR3 is CASSKSQDRGVGGYTF. The CDR3 nucleotides are TGTGCCAGCAGCAAATCCCAGGACAGGGGTGTGGGAGGCTACACCTTC.

The rearrangement uses TRBV5-4 and TRBJ2-3; D is undetermined. Trimming cost V 4 bases and J 0 bases, with 6 bases left between them. The CDR3 runs to 13 residues. Germline V gene lookup returns CDR1 SGHNT and CDR2 YYREEE (reference sequence). CDR3 in DNA: TGTGCCAGCAGCCCGACTAGCACAGATACGCAGTATTTT. Its protein is CASSPTSTDTQYF.

This chain uses TRBV19 with TRBJ2-2; 14 bases line up with TRBD2. CDR1 and CDR2 (germline): LNHDA, SQIVND (reference sequence). After removal of 2 bases from V and 4 bases from J, the junction contained 9 bases not matched to a gene. CDR3 length: 19 amino acids. The CDR3 DNA follows: TGTGCCAGTAGTATATGGGGACTAGCGGGAGCAGTATCCACCGGGGAGCTGTTTTTT. Amino acid sequence: CASSIWGLAGAVSTGELFF.

Turning to this clone: The sample contains more than one DNA sequence encoding this CDR3. The genes are TRBV18 and TRBJ1-2; the D is unclear. V was pared by 3 bases and J by 2 bases, with 7 bases between. The CDR3 is 13 amino acids. Germline V gene lookup returns CDR1 KGHSH and CDR2 LQKENI. In nucleotides, the CDR3 is TGTGCCAGCTCACCGGGCCCGAACTATGGCTACACCTTC. Translating gives CASSPGPNYGYTF.

J is TRBJ2-3 and V is TRBV4-3; D is possibly TRBD1 (6 bases). Trimming pared 4 bases from V and 1 base from J, leaving 12 bases between. The CDR3 covers 15 residues. The germline gives CDR1 LGHNA, CDR2 YSLEER. The CDR3 DNA reads as TGCGCCAGCAGCCCACAGGGCTTTCGCACAGATACGCAGTATTTT. This sequence encodes CASSPQGFRTDTQYF.

The chain is built from TRBV27 and TRBJ2-5; 9 positions agree with TRBD1. V lost 2 bases and J lost 0; bases outside the gene matches: 1. The CDR3 runs to 15 residues. Germline V lookup: CDR1 MNHEY, CDR2 SMNVEV (reference sequence). The CDR3 coding sequence is TGTGCCAGCAGTTTAGACAGGGGGTACCAAGAGACCCAGTACTTC. Amino acid sequence: CASSLDRGYQETQYF.